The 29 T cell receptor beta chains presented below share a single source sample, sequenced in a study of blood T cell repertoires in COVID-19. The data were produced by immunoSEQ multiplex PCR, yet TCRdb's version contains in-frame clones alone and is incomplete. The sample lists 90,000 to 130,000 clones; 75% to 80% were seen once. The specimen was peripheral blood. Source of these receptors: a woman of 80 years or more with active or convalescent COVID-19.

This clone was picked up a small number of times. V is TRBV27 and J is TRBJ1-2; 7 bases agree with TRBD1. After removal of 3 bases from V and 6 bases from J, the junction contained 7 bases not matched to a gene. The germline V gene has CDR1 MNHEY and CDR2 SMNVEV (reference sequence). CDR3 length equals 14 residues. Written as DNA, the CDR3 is TGTGCCAGCAGTTTCTCGGACAGGTCTGATGGCTACACCTTC. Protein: CASSFSDRSDGYTF.

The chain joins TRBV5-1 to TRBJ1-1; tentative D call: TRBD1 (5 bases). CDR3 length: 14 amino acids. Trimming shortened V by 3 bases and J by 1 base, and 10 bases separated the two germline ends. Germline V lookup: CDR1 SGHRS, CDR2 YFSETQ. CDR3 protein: CASSSQVGNTEAFF. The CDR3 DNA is TGCGCCAGCAGCTCACAGGTGGGGAACACTGAAGCTTTCTTT.

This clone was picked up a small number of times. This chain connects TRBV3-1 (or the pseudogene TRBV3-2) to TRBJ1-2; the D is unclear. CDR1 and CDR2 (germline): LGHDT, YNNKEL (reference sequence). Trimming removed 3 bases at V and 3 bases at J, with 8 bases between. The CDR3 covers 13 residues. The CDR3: CASSHGEYYGYTF. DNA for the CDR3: TGTGCCAGCAGCCACGGGGAATACTATGGCTACACCTTC.

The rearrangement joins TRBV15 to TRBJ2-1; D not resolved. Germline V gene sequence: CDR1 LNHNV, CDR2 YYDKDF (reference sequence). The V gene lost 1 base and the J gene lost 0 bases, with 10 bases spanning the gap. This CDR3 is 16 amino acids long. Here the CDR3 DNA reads TGTGCCACCAGCAGAGCGCCGAGTAGCTCCTACAATGAGCAGTTCTTC. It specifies CATSRAPSSSYNEQFF.

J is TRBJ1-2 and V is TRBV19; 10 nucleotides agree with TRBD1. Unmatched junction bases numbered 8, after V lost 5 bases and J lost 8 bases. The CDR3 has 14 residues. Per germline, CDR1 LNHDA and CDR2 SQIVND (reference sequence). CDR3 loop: CASSLTTGGFGYTF. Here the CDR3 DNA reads TGTGCCAGTAGTCTCACGACAGGGGGCTTCGGCTACACCTTC.

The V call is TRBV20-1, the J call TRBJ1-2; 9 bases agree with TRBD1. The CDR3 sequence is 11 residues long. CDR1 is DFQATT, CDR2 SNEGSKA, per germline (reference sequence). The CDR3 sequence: CGPGTGYGYTF. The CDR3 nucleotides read TGCGGCCCCGGGACAGGGTACGGCTACACCTTC.

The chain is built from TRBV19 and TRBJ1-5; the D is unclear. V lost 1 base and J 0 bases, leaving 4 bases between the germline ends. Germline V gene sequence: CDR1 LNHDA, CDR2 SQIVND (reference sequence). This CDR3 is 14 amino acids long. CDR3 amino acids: CASSIGSSNQPQHF. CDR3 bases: TGTGCCAGTAGTATAGGCAGTAGCAATCAGCCCCAGCATTTT.

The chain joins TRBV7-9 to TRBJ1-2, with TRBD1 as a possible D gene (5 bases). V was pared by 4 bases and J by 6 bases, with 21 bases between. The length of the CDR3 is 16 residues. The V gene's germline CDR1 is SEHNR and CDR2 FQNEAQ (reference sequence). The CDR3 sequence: CASSSLPGREGHGYTF. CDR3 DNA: TGTGCCAGCAGCTCGCTCCCTGGCAGGGAAGGCCATGGCTACACCTTC.

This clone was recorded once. In nucleotides, the CDR3 is TGTGCCAGCAGCGAATCTAGCGGGAGTACAGATACGCAGTATTTT. Translating it yields CASSESSGSTDTQYF. This chain connects TRBV9 to TRBJ2-3; 10 nucleotides match TRBD2. V was pared by 3 bases and J by 3 bases, with 4 bases of the junction left unmatched. CDR1 is SGDLS and CDR2 is YYNGEE in the germline V gene. The CDR3 consists of 15 residues.

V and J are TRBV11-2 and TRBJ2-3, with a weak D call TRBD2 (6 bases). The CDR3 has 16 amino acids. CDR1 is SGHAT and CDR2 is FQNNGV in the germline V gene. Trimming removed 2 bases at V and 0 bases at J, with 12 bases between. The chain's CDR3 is CASSLFPGASTDTQYF. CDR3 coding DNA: TGTGCCAGCAGCTTATTCCCGGGAGCTAGCACAGATACGCAGTATTTT.

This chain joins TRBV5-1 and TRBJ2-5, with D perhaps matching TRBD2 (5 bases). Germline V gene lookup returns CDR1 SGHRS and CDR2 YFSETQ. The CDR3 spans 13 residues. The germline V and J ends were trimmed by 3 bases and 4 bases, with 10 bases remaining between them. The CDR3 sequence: CASSSLGGETQYF. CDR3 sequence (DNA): TGCGCCAGCAGCTCATTAGGAGGAGAGACCCAGTACTTC.

The CDR3, as DNA: TGTGCCAGCAGCTTAGAGGTGGGCCTCTACGAGCAGTACTTC. Its protein product is CASSLEVGLYEQYF. The chain joins TRBV7-8 to TRBJ2-7; D unclear. Germline CDR1 reads SGHVS; CDR2 reads FQNEAQ. This CDR3 spans 14 amino acids. Trimming stripped 1 base from V and 3 bases from J, with 10 bases between.

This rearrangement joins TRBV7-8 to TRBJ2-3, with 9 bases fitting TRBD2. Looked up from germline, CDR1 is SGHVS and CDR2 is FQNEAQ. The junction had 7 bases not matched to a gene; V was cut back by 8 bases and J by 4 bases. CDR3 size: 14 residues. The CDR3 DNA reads TGTGCCAGCCGATTAGCGGGAGATGCAGATACGCAGTATTTT. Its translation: CASRLAGDADTQYF.

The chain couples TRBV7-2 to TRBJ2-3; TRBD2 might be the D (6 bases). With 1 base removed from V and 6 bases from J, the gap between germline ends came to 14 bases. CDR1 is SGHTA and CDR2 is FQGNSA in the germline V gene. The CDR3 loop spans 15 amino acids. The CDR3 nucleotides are TGTGCCAGCAGCTTAGGTGGGACTGAAGGGGATACGCAGTATTTT. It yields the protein CASSLGGTEGDTQYF.

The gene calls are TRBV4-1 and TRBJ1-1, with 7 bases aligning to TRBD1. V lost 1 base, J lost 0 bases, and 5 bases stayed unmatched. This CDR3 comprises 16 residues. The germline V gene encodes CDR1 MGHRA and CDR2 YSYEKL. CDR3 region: CASSQAYGTVNTEAFF. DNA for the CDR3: TGCGCCAGCAGCCAAGCGTATGGGACAGTGAACACTGAAGCTTTCTTT.

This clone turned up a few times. CDR3 bases: TGTGCCACCTTACTAGCGGCGAACACCGGGGAGCTGTTTTTT. This sequence encodes CATLLAANTGELFF. The V gene is TRBV28, the J gene TRBJ2-2, with 8 bases identical to TRBD2. This CDR3 region has 14 residues. The germline V gene has CDR1 MDHEN and CDR2 SYDVKM. Trimming cost V 10 bases and J 0 bases; bases outside gene matches: 4.

CDR3 bases: TGTGCCAGCAGTTATGGGGAGTCTGGCTACACCTTC. This encodes CASSYGESGYTF. V gene TRBV6-6 combines with J gene TRBJ1-2, with D hard to call. Germline CDR1 MNHNY, CDR2 SVGAGI (reference sequence). The CDR3 consists of 12 residues. Trimming took off 3 bases at V and 7 bases at J, with 9 bases between the two ends.

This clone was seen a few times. The CDR3 nucleotides are TGTGCCAGCAGCCGCGATCGGGATAATGAAAAACTGTTTTTT. It encodes CASSRDRDNEKLFF. The V gene is TRBV9, the J gene TRBJ1-4; D is ambiguous. Looked up from germline, CDR1 is SGDLS and CDR2 is YYNGEE. The length of the CDR3 is 14 residues. The V end lost 4 bases, the J end lost 4 bases, and 11 bases lay between the germline ends.

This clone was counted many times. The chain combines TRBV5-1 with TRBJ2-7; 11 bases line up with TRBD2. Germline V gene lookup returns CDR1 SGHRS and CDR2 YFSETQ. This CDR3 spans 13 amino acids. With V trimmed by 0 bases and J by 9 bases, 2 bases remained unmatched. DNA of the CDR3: TGCGCCAGCAGCTTGGGACTAGCGGGAAGGCAGTACTTC. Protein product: CASSLGLAGRQYF.

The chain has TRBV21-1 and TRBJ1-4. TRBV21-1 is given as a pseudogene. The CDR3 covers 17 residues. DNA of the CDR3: TGTGCCAGCAGCAACAGTTGTAGGAAAGCATGGAGTGAAAAACTGTTTTTT. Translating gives CASSNSCRKAWSEKLFF.

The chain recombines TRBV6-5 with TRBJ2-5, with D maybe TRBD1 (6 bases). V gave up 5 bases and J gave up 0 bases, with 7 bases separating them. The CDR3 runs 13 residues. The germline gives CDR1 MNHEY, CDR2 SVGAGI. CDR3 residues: CASSRGYQETQYF. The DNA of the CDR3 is TGTGCCAGCAGTAGGGGGTACCAAGAGACCCAGTACTTC.

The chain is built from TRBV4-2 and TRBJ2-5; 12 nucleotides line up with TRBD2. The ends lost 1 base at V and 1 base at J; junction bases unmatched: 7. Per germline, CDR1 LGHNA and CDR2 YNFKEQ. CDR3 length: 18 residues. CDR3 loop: CASSQGTLAGGIQETQYF. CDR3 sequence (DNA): TGTGCCAGCAGCCAAGGTACCCTAGCGGGAGGGATCCAAGAGACCCAGTACTTC.

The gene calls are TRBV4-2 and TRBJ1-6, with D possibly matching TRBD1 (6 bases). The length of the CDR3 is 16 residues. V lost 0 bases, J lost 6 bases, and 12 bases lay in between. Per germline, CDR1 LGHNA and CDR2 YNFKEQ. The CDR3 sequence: CASSQDTDRTNSPLHF. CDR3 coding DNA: TGTGCCAGCAGCCAAGATACCGACAGGACTAATTCACCCCTCCACTTT.

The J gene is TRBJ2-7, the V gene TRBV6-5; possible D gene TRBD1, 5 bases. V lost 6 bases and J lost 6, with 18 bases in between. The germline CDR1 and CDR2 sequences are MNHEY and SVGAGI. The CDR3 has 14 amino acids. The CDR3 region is CASSLQATASEQYF. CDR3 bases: TGTGCCAGCAGCCTACAGGCTACAGCTTCCGAGCAGTACTTC.

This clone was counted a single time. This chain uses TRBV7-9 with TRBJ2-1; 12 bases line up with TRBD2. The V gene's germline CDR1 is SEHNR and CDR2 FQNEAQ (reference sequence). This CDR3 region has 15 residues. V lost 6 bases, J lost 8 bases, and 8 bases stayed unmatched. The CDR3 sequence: CASSSRLAGVYEQFF. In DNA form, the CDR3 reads TGTGCCAGCAGTTCGAGACTAGCGGGAGTTTATGAGCAGTTCTTC.

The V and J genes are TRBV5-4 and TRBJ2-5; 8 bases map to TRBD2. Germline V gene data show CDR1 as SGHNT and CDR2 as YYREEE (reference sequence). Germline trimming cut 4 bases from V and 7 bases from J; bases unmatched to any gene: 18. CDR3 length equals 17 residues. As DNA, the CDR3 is TGTGCCAGCAGCCTGGCCCGGGCGGGAGGCCCCCTGGGGACCCAGTACTTC. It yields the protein CASSLARAGGPLGTQYF.

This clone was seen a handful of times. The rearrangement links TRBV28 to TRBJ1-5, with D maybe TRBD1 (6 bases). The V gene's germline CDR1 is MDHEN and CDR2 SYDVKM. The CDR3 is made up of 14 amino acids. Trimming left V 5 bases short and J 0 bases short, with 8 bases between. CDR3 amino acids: CASSRDTSNQPQHF. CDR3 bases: TGTGCCAGCAGTCGGGACACTAGCAATCAGCCCCAGCATTTT.

This chain's CDR3 is CAISESALAEQFF. As DNA, the CDR3 is TGTGCCATCAGTGAGTCAGCACTAGCGGAGCAGTTCTTC. The chain has TRBV10-3 and TRBJ2-1; 7 bases match TRBD2. The CDR3 runs 13 residues. Germline values: CDR1 ENHRY, CDR2 SYGVKD. The junction had 3 bases not matched to a gene; V was cut back by 0 bases and J by 10 bases.

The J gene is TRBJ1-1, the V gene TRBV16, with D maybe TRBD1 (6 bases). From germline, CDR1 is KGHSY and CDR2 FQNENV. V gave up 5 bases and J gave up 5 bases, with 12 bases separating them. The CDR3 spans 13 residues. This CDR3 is CASSYIGQTEAFF. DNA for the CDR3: TGTGCCAGCAGCTATATCGGACAGACTGAAGCTTTCTTT.